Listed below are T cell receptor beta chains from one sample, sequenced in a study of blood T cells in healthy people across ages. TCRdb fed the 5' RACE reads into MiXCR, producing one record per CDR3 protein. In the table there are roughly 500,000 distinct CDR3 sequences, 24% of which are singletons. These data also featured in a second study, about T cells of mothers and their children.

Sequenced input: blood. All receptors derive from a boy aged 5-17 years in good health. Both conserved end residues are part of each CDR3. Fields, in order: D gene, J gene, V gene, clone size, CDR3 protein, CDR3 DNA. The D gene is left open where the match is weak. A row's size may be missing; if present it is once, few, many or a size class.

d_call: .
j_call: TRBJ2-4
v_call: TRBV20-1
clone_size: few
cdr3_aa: CSAVVISDIQYF
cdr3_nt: TGCAGTGCTGTAGTGATTTCGGACATTCAGTACTTC

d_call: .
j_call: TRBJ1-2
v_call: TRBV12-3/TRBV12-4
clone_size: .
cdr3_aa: CAHLGGNGYTF
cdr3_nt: TGTGCCCATTTAGGGGGGAATGGCTACACCTTC

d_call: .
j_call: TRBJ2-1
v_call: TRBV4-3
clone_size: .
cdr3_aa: CASSPAGVTYNEQFF
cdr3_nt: TGCGCCAGCAGCCCCGCCGGAGTTACCTACAATGAGCAGTTCTTC

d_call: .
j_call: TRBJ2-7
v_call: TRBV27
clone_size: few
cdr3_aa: CASSPRLERMEEQYF
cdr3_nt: TGTGCCAGCAGTCCCCGACTAGAACGCATGGAGGAGCAGTACTTC

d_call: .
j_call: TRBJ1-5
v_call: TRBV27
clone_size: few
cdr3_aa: CASSLSWGGHQPQHF
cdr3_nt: TGTGCCAGCAGTTTATCTTGGGGTGGGCATCAGCCCCAGCATTTT

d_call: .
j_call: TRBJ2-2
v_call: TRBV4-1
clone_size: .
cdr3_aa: CASSRRNTGELFF
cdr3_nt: TGCGCCAGCAGCCGCAGGAACACCGGGGAGCTGTTTTTT

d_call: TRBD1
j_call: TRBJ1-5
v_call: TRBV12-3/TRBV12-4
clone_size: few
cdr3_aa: CATSGQGESNQPQHF
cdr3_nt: TGTGCCACCTCAGGACAGGGCGAGAGCAATCAGCCCCAGCATTTT

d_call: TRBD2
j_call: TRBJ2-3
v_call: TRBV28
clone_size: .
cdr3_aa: CASSRVMRGATDTQYF
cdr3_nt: TGTGCCAGCAGTCGAGTAATGCGGGGGGCTACAGATACGCAGTATTTT

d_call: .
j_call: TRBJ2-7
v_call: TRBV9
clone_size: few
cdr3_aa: CASSVARATYEQYF
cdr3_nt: TGTGCCAGCAGCGTAGCTCGGGCCACCTATGAGCAGTACTTC

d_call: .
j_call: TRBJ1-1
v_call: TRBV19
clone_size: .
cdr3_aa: CATGQSYTEAFF
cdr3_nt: TGTGCCACCGGGCAGAGTTACACTGAAGCTTTCTTT

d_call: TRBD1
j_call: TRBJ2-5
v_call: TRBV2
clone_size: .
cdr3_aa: CASKRQGAMETQYF
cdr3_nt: TGTGCCAGCAAGAGACAGGGGGCAATGGAGACCCAGTACTTC

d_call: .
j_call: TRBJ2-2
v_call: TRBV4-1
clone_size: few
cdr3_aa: CASSQESWASQTGELFF
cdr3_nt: TGCGCCAGTAGCCAAGAATCATGGGCTAGCCAGACCGGGGAGCTGTTTTTT

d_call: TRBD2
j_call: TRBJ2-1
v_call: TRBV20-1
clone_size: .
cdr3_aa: CSAGRAGGPKPKAEQFF
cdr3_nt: TGCAGTGCTGGCCGGGCGGGGGGGCCCAAACCTAAGGCTGAGCAGTTCTTC

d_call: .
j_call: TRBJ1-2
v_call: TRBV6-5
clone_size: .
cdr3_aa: CASSYLGGGYTF
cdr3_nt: TGTGCCAGCAGTTACCTCGGGGGGGGCTACACCTTC

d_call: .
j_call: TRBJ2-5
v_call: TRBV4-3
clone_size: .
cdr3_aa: CASSRSRRETQYF
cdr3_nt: TGCGCCAGCAGCCGGTCAAGGAGGGAGACCCAGTACTTC

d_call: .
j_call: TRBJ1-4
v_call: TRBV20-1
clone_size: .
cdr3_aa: CSARDPSSSDWNEELFF
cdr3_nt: TGCAGTGCTAGAGACCCCAGTTCGTCGGACTGGAATGAAGAACTGTTTTTT

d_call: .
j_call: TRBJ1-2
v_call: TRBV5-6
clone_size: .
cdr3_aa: CASSLSSSSGYGYTF
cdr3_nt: TGTGCCAGCAGCTTGTCGAGTTCGTCGGGCTATGGCTACACCTTC

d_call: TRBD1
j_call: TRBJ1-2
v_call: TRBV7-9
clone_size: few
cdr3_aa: CASSLTGTGYTF
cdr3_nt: TGTGCCAGCAGCTTGACAGGGACCGGCTACACCTTC

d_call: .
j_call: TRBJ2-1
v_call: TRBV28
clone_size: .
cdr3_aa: CASSLFGTGYNEQFF
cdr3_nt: TGTGCCAGCAGTTTATTCGGTACAGGGTACAATGAGCAGTTCTTC